This T cell receptor (beta chain) came from a study of Ad26.COV2.S vaccination and SARS-CoV-2 variants. General study findings and limits: Total responses of T cells may have been underestimated by the analyses of TCR breadth and depth.

V was shortened by 1 base and J by 4 bases, with 12 bases between the two germline ends. The CDR3 totals 14 residues. Germline CDR1 and CDR2: SQVTM and ANQGSEA. With regard to this clone: Its antigen is unidentified.

Produced via immunoSEQ multiplex PCR; TCRdb's table is partial and in-frame only. The sample has approximately 480,000 clones, 70% to 90% seen once; the top ten hold more than 10%. Treatment defined: over 15 received Ad26.COV2.S at low or high dose, single or two shots; roughly five received placebo; per-sample allocation not given. Vaccine and placebo recipients were sampled on day 63 after the first injection. The input for sequencing was peripheral blood, taken in a trial of Ad26.COV2.S vaccine versus placebo. The chain carries TRBV29-1 and TRBJ2-3; the D is unclear. This TCR derives from a person aged 18-60 years who received the Ad26.COV2.S COVID-19 vaccine or a placebo. The CDR3: CSVEVSLASDTQYF. For the CDR3, the DNA is TGCAGCGTTGAAGTGTCTTTGGCTTCAGATACGCAGTATTTT.